Listed here are 15 T cell receptor beta chains from one sample, sequenced in a study of cytomegalovirus exposure and HLA in healthy donors. A multiplex PCR was run with 60 Vbeta primers and 13 Jbeta primers. Here immunoSEQ multiplex PCR was the method, and the copy in TCRdb shows in-frame clones only, minus some. The sample lists some 65,000 clones, less than 75% occurring once. The sequenced sample consisted of PBMCs. These receptors were collected from a young woman in good health and CMV-seronegative.

This chain joins TRBV4-1 and TRBJ1-2; 7 nucleotides agree with TRBD1. V trimming: 2 bases; J trimming: 5 bases; junction bases outside the gene matches: 2. CDR1 is MGHRA, CDR2 YSYEKL, per germline. CDR3 length: 13 residues. DNA of the CDR3: TGCGCCAGCAGCCAACCGGGACAGTATGGCTACACCTTC. Translated: CASSQPGQYGYTF.

This clone was observed a few times. This chain links TRBV2 with TRBJ2-1; 9 bases match TRBD1. Per the germline V gene, CDR1 is SNHLY and CDR2 is FYNNEI. The CDR3 consists of 15 residues. J gave up 2 bases and V 6 bases, and 5 bases lay outside the gene matches. CDR3 nucleotide sequence: TGTGCCAGCAGCCCGGACAGGGGACCCTACAATGAGCAGTTCTTC. It specifies CASSPDRGPYNEQFF.

The rearrangement links TRBV28 to TRBJ1-5, with D unclear. V was cut by 8 bases and J by 3 bases, with 17 bases left in between. Germline values: CDR1 MDHEN, CDR2 SYDVKM. The CDR3 has 15 amino acids. Here the CDR3 reads CASLESVRINQPQHF. As DNA, the CDR3 is TGTGCCAGCTTAGAGAGCGTTAGAATCAATCAGCCCCAGCATTTT.

The rearrangement links TRBV30 to TRBJ1-2; D is perhaps TRBD1 (5 bases). The CDR3 is 12 amino acids. Trimming shortened V by 3 bases and J by 4 bases, and 9 bases separated the two germline ends. Per germline, CDR1 GTSNPN and CDR2 SVGIG (reference sequence). The CDR3 DNA is TGTGCCTGGAGGACCGGGGGCTATGGCTACACCTTC. This translates into CAWRTGGYGYTF.

The rearrangement joins TRBV30 to TRBJ1-5, with 8 bases matching TRBD1. V dropped 0 bases and J dropped 2; count of bases not matched to a gene: 3. The germline V gene encodes CDR1 GTSNPN and CDR2 SVGIG (reference sequence). This CDR3 comprises 15 residues. CDR3 bases: TGTGCCTGGAGTGTACCGACAGGGGGCAATCAGCCCCAGCATTTT. This translates into CAWSVPTGGNQPQHF.

The chain couples TRBV23-1 to TRBJ2-7; 8 bases are a match to TRBD1. TRBV23-1 falls under the ORF class, with uncertain function. The CDR3 is made up of 15 amino acids. Trimming removed 0 bases from V and 3 bases from J; junction bases left unmatched: 4. CDR3 bases: TGCGCCAGCAGTCAATCGACACAGGGGGACTACGAGCAGTACTTC. As protein: CASSQSTQGDYEQYF.

V usage is TRBV18 and J usage is TRBJ1-3; D is unclear. V lost 3 bases, J lost 1 base, and 19 bases lay in between. The V gene's germline CDR1 is KGHSH and CDR2 LQKENI. The CDR3 is 18 residues long. In DNA form, the CDR3 reads TGTGCCAGCTCACCCTTAGGCAAGGGAGATGGTTCTGGAAACACCATATATTTT. It codes for CASSPLGKGDGSGNTIYF.

The chain couples TRBV7-2 to TRBJ2-1; TRBD2 agrees at 10 bases. This CDR3 has 15 amino acids. The V gene's germline CDR1 is SGHTA and CDR2 FQGNSA. V shed 1 base, J shed 9 bases, and the junction held 6 bases outside the gene matches. CDR3 amino acids: CASSLGGTSVGEQFF. In nucleotides, the CDR3 is TGTGCCAGCAGCTTAGGTGGGACTAGCGTCGGTGAGCAGTTCTTC.

The V call is TRBV4-1, the J call TRBJ2-5; D might be TRBD1 (7 bases). Trimming stripped 2 bases from V and 5 bases from J, with 15 bases between. The CDR3 has 15 residues. Germline CDR1 MGHRA, CDR2 YSYEKL. DNA for the CDR3: TGCGCCAGCAGCCAAATCAGGGGGGTGGGTGAGACCCAGTACTTC. It translates to CASSQIRGVGETQYF.

The V gene is TRBV4-3, the J gene TRBJ2-3; 12 nucleotides align to TRBD2. Trimming at V came to 7 bases and at J to 5 bases, leaving 13 bases not matched to a gene. There are 17 residues in the CDR3. Germline V gene lookup returns CDR1 LGHNA and CDR2 YSLEER. The CDR3 spells CASKRWASGGVGDTQYF. The CDR3 nucleotides are TGCGCCAGCAAGAGGTGGGCTAGCGGGGGGGTGGGAGATACGCAGTATTTT.

This clone came up many times. The rearrangement links TRBV27 to TRBJ2-7, with D possibly TRBD2 on 6 matching bases. Germline V CDR1 and CDR2: MNHEY, SMNVEV (reference sequence). The CDR3 has 14 residues. Trimming left V 3 bases short and J 5 bases short, with 14 bases between. The CDR3 sequence is CASSFSPSGDEQYF. The CDR3 DNA reads TGTGCCAGCAGTTTTAGTCCGTCGGGGGACGAGCAGTACTTC.

The V call is TRBV18, the J call TRBJ1-1, with 7 nucleotides matching TRBD1. V lost 3 bases to trimming and J lost 4 bases; unmatched junction nucleotides: 5. Germline V gives CDR1 KGHSH, CDR2 LQKENI. The CDR3 extends over 14 amino acids. The CDR3 bases are TGTGCCAGCTCACCCGAGGGGGCTAGCACTGAAGCTTTCTTT. Its translation is CASSPEGASTEAFF.

The chain uses TRBV4-3 and TRBJ1-6; TRBD1 matches at 7 bases. Germline CDR1 reads LGHNA; CDR2 reads YSLEER. The CDR3 runs to 14 residues. J gave up 9 bases and V 7 bases, and 9 bases lay outside the gene matches. CDR3 region: CASTPDRSPSPLHF. The CDR3 nucleotides are TGCGCCAGCACCCCGGACAGGTCCCCTTCACCCCTCCACTTT.

The rearrangement links TRBV2 to TRBJ1-6, with TRBD1 identical over 9 bases. The V segment lost 6 bases and the J segment 10 bases; nucleotides outside the gene matches: 4. CDR1 and CDR2 (germline): SNHLY, FYNNEI. The CDR3 is 13 residues long. The CDR3 is CASRGQGGSPLHF. In nucleotides, the CDR3 is TGTGCCAGCAGGGGACAGGGTGGCTCACCCCTCCACTTT. Complete variable domain (other parts from reference TRBV2 and TRBJ1-6): EPEVTQTPSHQVTQMGQEVILRCVPISNHLYFYWYRQILGQKVEFLVSFYNNEISEKSEIFDDQFSVERPDGSNFTLKIRSTKLEDSAMYFCASRGQGGSPLHFGNGTRLTVT.

CDR3 nucleotide sequence: TGTGCCAGCAGCTCCGTGCTGGGGGGCACCGGGGAGCTGTTTTTT. It encodes CASSSVLGGTGELFF. This chain uses TRBV7-3 with TRBJ2-2, with D possibly matching TRBD2 (6 bases). CDR3 length: 15 residues. The V end was cut by 4 bases, the J end by 4 bases, with 13 bases between. Germline V gene lookup returns CDR1 SGHTA and CDR2 FQGTGA.